Following are 19 T cell receptor beta chains from one sample sequenced in a study of blood T cell repertoires in COVID-19. Clones were sequenced by immunoSEQ multiplex PCR, and TCRdb holds only the in-frame ones, with some missing. This sample has approximately 110,000 clones; more than 85% occur once, and the top ten carry just over 2%. The sequencing sample was made of peripheral blood. The receptors shown here come from a man aged 50 to 60 with COVID-19, enrolled during active disease.

The chain uses TRBV5-6 and TRBJ1-1; maybe TRBD1 (6 bases). The CDR3 covers 14 residues. CDR1 SGHDT and CDR2 YYEEEE come from the germline V gene. Trimming cost V 3 bases and J 4 bases, with 13 bases left between them. The CDR3 DNA is TGTGCCAGCAGCTCGACAGGTTCGTTCACTGAAGCTTTCTTT. Amino acids: CASSSTGSFTEAFF.

This chain links TRBV10-3 with TRBJ2-5; 10 nucleotides match TRBD1. This CDR3 contains 15 residues. The trim removed 3 bases at V and 5 bases at J, leaving 6 bases unmatched. The germline V gene encodes CDR1 ENHRY and CDR2 SYGVKD. CDR3: CAISDPGQGVETQYF. The CDR3 DNA follows: TGTGCCATCAGTGACCCAGGACAGGGGGTGGAGACCCAGTACTTC.

This CDR3 reads CASSARGGARTEAFF. In DNA, the CDR3 is TGTGCCAGCAGCGCTAGAGGAGGGGCGCGCACTGAAGCTTTCTTT. V is TRBV9 and J is TRBJ1-1; TRBD1 might be the D (5 bases). This CDR3 has 15 residues. V gave up 3 bases and J gave up 4 bases, with 16 bases separating them. Germline V gives CDR1 SGDLS, CDR2 YYNGEE.

This clone was seen once. The V call is TRBV6-6, the J call TRBJ2-1, with 7 positions matching TRBD1. V was pared by 0 bases and J by 7 bases, with 3 bases of the junction left unmatched. This CDR3 region has 14 residues. Germline loops: CDR1 MNHNY, CDR2 SVGAGI (reference sequence). The CDR3 DNA reads TGTGCCAGCAGTTACTCGACAGGGTGGAATGAGCAGTTCTTC. Translated: CASSYSTGWNEQFF.

V is TRBV20-1 and J is TRBJ2-5; D gene uncertain. CDR1 is DFQATT, CDR2 SNEGSKA, per germline (reference sequence). The CDR3 length is 10 residues. Between the trimmed V and J ends, which lost 3 bases and 5 bases, there was a span of 4 bases. The CDR3 DNA reads TGCAGTGCTAGCGGGGAGACCCAGTACTTC. Translating it yields CSASGETQYF.

The gene calls are TRBV5-6 and TRBJ2-5; D possibly corresponds to TRBD2 (6 bases). The V gene's germline CDR1 is SGHDT and CDR2 YYEEEE. V was pared by 2 bases and J by 5 bases, with 10 bases between. CDR3 length equals 13 residues. CDR3 sequence reads: CASSFTGEETQYF. The CDR3 nucleotides are TGTGCCAGCAGCTTCACGGGAGAGGAGACCCAGTACTTC.

This clone was recorded a few times. This chain connects TRBV6-5 to TRBJ2-2, with 10 nucleotides matching TRBD1. The CDR3 is made up of 14 amino acids. In germline, CDR1 is MNHEY, CDR2 SVGAGI. The trim removed 10 bases at V and 3 bases at J, leaving 5 bases unmatched. CDR3 nucleotides: TGTGCCACTTCCGGGACAGGGGACACCGGGGAGCTGTTTTTT. Translation gives CATSGTGDTGELFF.

V usage is TRBV2 and J usage is TRBJ1-6, with TRBD1 identical over 9 bases. CDR1 is SNHLY and CDR2 is FYNNEI in the germline V gene. Trimming removed 6 bases from V and 10 bases from J; junction bases left unmatched: 13. The CDR3 consists of 16 residues. The CDR3 reads CASRIPGQGSPSPLHF. CDR3 DNA sequence: TGTGCCAGCAGGATACCGGGACAGGGTTCTCCGTCACCCCTCCACTTT. Using reference TRBV2 and TRBJ1-6 for the parts outside the CDR3, the full variable domain is EPEVTQTPSHQVTQMGQEVILRCVPISNHLYFYWYRQILGQKVEFLVSFYNNEISEKSEIFDDQFSVERPDGSNFTLKIRSTKLEDSAMYFCASRIPGQGSPSPLHFGNGTRLTVT.

The chain uses TRBV30 and TRBJ2-2; tentative D call: TRBD2 (8 bases). V gave up 0 bases and J gave up 7 bases, with 33 bases separating them. The CDR3 is made up of 21 amino acids. Per germline, CDR1 GTSNPN and CDR2 SVGIG (reference sequence). CDR3 region: CAWSVGTDPNPGLVRGGELFF. In DNA form, the CDR3 reads TGTGCCTGGAGTGTAGGGACAGACCCAAATCCGGGACTAGTGCGTGGCGGGGAGCTGTTTTTT.

The J gene is TRBJ2-3, the V gene TRBV19; 9 nucleotides line up with TRBD1. The germline CDR1 and CDR2 sequences are LNHDA and SQIVND (reference sequence). V lost 4 bases and J lost 3; bases outside the gene matches: 5. This CDR3 comprises 15 residues. Here the CDR3 reads CASSRPGQGTDTQYF. In DNA, the CDR3 is TGTGCCAGTAGTAGGCCGGGACAGGGAACAGATACGCAGTATTTT.

This chain joins TRBV30 and TRBJ1-5, with a tentative D call TRBD1 (6 bases). V was trimmed by 2 bases and J by 6 bases, leaving 17 bases between them. In germline, CDR1 is GTSNPN, CDR2 SVGIG (reference sequence). The CDR3 spans 15 residues. The CDR3 loop reads CAWSQTGALGQPQHF. In DNA, the CDR3 is TGTGCCTGGAGTCAGACAGGTGCCCTTGGTCAGCCCCAGCATTTT.

This chain connects TRBV18 to TRBJ2-7, with D perhaps TRBD1 (5 bases). The V gene's germline CDR1 is KGHSH and CDR2 LQKENI. V was pared by 3 bases and J by 3 bases, with 12 bases between. This CDR3 has 14 amino acids. This chain's CDR3 is CASSPNQGVYEQYV. The CDR3 bases are TGTGCCAGCTCACCGAACCAAGGGGTCTACGAGCAGTACGTC.

The chain links TRBV11-3 to TRBJ2-1, with D possibly TRBD2 on 6 matching bases. This CDR3 is built from 17 residues. The V end lost 5 bases, the J end lost 1 base, and 18 bases lay between the germline ends. Germline V gene sequence: CDR1 SGHNT, CDR2 YENEEA. The CDR3 sequence: CASSTTSLPGSYNEQFF. In nucleotides, the CDR3 is TGTGCCAGCAGCACCACTAGCCTGCCAGGATCCTACAATGAGCAGTTCTTC.

The genes are TRBV6-5 and TRBJ2-7, with TRBD1 matching over 7 bases. The germline gives CDR1 MNHEY, CDR2 SVGAGI. The CDR3 loop spans 14 amino acids. J was trimmed by 7 bases and V by 6 bases; bases with no gene match: 12. The CDR3 DNA sequence: TGTGCCAGCAGAGTGGGACAGCACCCTAGTGAGCAGTACTTC. This gives the protein CASRVGQHPSEQYF.

V is TRBV10-3 and J is TRBJ2-1, with 14 bases lining up with TRBD2. Germline CDR1 and CDR2: ENHRY and SYGVKD. Losses at the gene ends were 4 bases for V and 7 bases for J; bases not matched to a gene: 12. CDR3 length: 18 amino acids. As DNA, the CDR3 is TGTGCCATCAGTGGCGGGACTAGCGGGAGACTTAAGGGTAATGAGCAGTTCTTC. Its translation is CAISGGTSGRLKGNEQFF.

This chain joins TRBV10-1 and TRBJ1-2, with unresolved D. The CDR3 loop spans 17 amino acids. Germline CDR1 is WNHNN and CDR2 is SYGVQD (reference sequence). Trimming stripped 2 bases from V and 7 bases from J, with 23 bases between. The CDR3 loop is CASSEDGTPGDYGGYTF. The DNA for the CDR3 is TGCGCCAGCAGTGAGGATGGTACGCCGGGAGATTATGGTGGCTACACCTTC.

This chain links TRBV29-1 with TRBJ1-5; TRBD1 is a possible D gene (6 bases). V lost 6 bases and J lost 3, with 15 bases in between. The V gene's germline CDR1 is SQVTM and CDR2 ANQGSEA. The CDR3 loop spans 14 amino acids. CDR3 loop: CSVSRGTNNQPQHF. The CDR3 bases are TGCAGCGTCTCCAGGGGCACCAACAATCAGCCCCAGCATTTT.

The chain links TRBV4-1 to TRBJ1-2; 9 bases fit TRBD1. The CDR3 covers 15 residues. Trimming cost V 4 bases and J 4 bases; bases outside gene matches: 7. Germline values: CDR1 MGHRA, CDR2 YSYEKL. CDR3 protein: CASSPKTDRGYGYTF. CDR3 DNA: TGCGCCAGCAGCCCAAAGACGGACAGGGGCTATGGCTACACCTTC.

This clone was detected a few times. The chain is built from TRBV19 and TRBJ2-2, with 7 bases matching TRBD2. The germline gives CDR1 LNHDA, CDR2 SQIVND (reference sequence). V lost 5 bases to trimming and J lost 5 bases; unmatched junction nucleotides: 8. CDR3 length equals 15 residues. In nucleotides, the CDR3 is TGTGCCAGTAGTCCCCGGACTAGGGGTACCGGGGAGCTGTTTTTT. This codes for CASSPRTRGTGELFF.